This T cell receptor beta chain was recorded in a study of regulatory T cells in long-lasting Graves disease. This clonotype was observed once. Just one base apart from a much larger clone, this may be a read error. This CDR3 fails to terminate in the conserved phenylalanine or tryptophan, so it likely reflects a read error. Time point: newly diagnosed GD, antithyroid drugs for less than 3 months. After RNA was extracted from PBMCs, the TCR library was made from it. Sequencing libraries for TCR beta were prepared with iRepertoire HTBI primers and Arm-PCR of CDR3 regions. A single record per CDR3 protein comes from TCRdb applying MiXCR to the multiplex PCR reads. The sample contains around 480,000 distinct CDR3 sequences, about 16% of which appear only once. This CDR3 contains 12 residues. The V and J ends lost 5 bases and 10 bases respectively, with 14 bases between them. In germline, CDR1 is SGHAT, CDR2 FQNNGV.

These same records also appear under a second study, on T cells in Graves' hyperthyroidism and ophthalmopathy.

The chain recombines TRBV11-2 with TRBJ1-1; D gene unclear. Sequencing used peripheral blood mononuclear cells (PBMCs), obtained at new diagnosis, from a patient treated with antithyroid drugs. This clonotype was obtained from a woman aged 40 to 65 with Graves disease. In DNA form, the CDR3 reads TGTGCCAGCAGCACAAACGGGGAGCGAGCTTTCTCT. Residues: CASSTNGERAFS.